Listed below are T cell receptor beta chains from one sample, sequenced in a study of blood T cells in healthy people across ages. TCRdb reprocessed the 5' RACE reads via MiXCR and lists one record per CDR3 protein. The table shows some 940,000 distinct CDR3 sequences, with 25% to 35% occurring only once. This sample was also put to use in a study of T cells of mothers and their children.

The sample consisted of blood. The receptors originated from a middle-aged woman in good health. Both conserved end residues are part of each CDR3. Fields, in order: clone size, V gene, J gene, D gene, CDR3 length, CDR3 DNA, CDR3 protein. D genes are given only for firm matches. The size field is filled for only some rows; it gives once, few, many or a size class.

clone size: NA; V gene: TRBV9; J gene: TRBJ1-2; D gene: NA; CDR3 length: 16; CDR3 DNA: TGTGCCAGCAGCGTAGGGGATGGGGCGCCGGACTATGGCTACACCTTC; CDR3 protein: CASSVGDGAPDYGYTF
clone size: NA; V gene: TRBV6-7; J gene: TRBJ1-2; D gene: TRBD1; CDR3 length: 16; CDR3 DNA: TGTGCCAGCACCCTACGGGGGACAGGGAAGGACTATGGCTACACCTTC; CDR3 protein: CASTLRGTGKDYGYTF
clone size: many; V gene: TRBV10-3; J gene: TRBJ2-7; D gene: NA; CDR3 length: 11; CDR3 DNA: TGTGCCACCAAGGACAGCCACGAGCAGTACTTC; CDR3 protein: CATKDSHEQYF
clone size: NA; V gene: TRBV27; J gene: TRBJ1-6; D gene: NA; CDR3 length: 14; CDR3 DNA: TGTGCCAGCGGCGAACAGGGTTCGGCTTCACCCCTCCACTTT; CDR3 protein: CASGEQGSASPLHF
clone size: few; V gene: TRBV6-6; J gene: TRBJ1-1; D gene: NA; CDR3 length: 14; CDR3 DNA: TGTGCCAGCAGTTCCAAATCCTCGAACACTGAAGCTTTCTTT; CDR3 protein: CASSSKSSNTEAFF
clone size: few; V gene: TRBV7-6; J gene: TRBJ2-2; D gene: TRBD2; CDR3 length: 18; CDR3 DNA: TGTGCCAGCAGCTTAGGGTACAGCGGGGGGTCGAACACCGGGGAGCTGTTTTTT; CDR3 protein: CASSLGYSGGSNTGELFF
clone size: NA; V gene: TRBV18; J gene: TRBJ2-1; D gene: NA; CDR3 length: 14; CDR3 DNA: TGTGCCAGCTTACCACCCGTACATGTGCTTGAGCAGTTCTTC; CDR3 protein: CASLPPVHVLEQFF
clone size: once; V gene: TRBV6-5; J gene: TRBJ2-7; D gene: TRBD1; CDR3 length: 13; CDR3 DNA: TGTGCCAGCAGGCGCAGGGGGCGGTACGAGCAGTACTTC; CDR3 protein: CASRRRGRYEQYF
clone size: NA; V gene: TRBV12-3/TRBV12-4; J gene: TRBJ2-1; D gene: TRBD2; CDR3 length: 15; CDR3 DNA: TGTGCCAGCAGCTATGCGGGGGGCCCTGGGAATGAGCAGTTCTTC; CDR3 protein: CASSYAGGPGNEQFF
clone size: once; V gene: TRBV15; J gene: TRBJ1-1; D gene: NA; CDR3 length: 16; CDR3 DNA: TGTGCCACCGCGAGGGGAGTACAGGGAGGGTACACTGAAGCTTTCTTT; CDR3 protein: CATARGVQGGYTEAFF
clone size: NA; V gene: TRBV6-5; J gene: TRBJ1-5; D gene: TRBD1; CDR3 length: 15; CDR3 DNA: TGTGCCAGCAGGATCGGACAGGGATCAAATCAGCCCCAGCATTTT; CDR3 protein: CASRIGQGSNQPQHF
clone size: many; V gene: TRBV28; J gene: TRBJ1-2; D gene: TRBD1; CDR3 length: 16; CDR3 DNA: TGTGCCAGCAGTCAAACAGGGGGCGGGGGAGTCTATGGCTACACCTTC; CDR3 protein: CASSQTGGGGVYGYTF
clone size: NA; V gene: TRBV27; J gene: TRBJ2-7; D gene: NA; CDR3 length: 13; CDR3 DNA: TGTGCCAGCGGGCAAATAGGGAGATACGAGCAGTACTTC; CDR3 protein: CASGQIGRYEQYF
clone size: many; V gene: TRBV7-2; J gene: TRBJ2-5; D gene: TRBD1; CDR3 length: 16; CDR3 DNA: TGTGCCAGCACCCCAGCTAGGCGGGCAGGGGGTGAGACCCAGTACTTC; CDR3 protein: CASTPARRAGGETQYF
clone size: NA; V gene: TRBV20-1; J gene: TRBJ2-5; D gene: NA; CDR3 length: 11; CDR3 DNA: TGCAGTCCGGACAGCCAAGAGACCCAGTACTTC; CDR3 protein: CSPDSQETQYF
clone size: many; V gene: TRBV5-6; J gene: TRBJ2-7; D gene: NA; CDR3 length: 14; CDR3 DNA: TGTGCCAGCAGCCTCGACAGGAACCCCTACGAGCAGTACTTC; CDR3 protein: CASSLDRNPYEQYF
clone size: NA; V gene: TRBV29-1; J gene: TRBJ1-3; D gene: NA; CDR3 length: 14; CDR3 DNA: TGCAGCGTCTCCGGGATGGGATCAGGAAACACCATATATTTT; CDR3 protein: CSVSGMGSGNTIYF
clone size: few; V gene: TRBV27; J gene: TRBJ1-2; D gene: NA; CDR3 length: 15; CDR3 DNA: TGTGCCAGCAGTTTATCTTATGGAGGGGCCTATGGCTACACCTTC; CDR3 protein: CASSLSYGGAYGYTF